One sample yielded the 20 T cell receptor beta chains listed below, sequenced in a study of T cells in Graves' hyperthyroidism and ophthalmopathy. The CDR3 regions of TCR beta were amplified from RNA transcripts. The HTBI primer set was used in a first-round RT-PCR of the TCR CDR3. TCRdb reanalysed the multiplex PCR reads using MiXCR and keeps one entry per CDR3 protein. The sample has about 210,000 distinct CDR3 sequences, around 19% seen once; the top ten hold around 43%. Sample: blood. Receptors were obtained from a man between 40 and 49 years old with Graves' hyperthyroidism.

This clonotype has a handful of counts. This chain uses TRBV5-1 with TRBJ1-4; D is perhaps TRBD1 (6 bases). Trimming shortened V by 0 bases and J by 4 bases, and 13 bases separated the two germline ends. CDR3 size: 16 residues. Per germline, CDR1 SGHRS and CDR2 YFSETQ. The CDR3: CASSLVGQLNNEKLFF. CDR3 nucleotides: TGCGCCAGCAGCTTGGTTGGACAGCTGAATAATGAAAAACTGTTTTTT.

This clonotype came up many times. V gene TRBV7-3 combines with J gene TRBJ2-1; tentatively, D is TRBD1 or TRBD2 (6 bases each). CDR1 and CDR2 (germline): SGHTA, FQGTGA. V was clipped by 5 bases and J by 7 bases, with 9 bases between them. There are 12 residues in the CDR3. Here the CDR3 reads CASSRGGNEQFF. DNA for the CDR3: TGTGCCAGCAGCCGAGGGGGGAATGAGCAGTTCTTC.

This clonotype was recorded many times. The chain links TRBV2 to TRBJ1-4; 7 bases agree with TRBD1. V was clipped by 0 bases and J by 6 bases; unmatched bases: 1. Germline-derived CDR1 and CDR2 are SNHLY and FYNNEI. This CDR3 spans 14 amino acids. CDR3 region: CASSEATGDEKLFF. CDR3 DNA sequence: TGTGCCAGCAGTGAAGCTACAGGGGATGAAAAACTGTTTTTT.

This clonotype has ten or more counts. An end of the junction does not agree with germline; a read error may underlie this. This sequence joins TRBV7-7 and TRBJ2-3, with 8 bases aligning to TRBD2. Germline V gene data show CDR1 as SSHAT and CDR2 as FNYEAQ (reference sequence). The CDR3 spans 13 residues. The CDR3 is CASSSGGLNTQYF. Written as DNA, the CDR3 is TGTGCTAGCAGCTCGGGGGGGCTCAATACGCAGTATTTT.

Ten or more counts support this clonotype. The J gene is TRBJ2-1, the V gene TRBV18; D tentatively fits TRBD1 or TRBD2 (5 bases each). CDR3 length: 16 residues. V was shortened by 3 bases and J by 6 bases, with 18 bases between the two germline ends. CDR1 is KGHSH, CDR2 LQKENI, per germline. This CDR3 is CASSPRAGSTLNEQFF. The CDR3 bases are TGTGCCAGCTCACCGCGGGCAGGGTCGACCCTCAATGAGCAGTTCTTC.

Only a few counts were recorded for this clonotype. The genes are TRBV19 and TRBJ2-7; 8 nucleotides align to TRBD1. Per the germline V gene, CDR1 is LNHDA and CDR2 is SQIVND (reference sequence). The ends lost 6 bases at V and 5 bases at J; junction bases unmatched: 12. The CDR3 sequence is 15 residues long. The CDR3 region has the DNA TGTGCCAGTAGACCCGGCGGGACAGGCCCCAACGAGCAGTACTTC. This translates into CASRPGGTGPNEQYF.

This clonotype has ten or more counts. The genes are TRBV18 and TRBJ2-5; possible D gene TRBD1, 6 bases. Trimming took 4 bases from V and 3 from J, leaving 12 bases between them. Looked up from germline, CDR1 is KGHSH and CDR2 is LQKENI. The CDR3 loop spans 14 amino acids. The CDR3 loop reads CASSLFRDKETQYF. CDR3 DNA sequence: TGTGCCAGCTCACTATTCCGGGACAAAGAGACCCAGTACTTC. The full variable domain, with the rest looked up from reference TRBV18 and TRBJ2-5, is NAGVMQNPRHLVRRRGQEARLRCSPMKGHSHVYWYRQLPEEGLKFMVYLQKENIIDESGMPKERFSAEFPKEGPSILRIQQVVRGDSAAYFCASSLFRDKETQYFGPGTRLLVL.

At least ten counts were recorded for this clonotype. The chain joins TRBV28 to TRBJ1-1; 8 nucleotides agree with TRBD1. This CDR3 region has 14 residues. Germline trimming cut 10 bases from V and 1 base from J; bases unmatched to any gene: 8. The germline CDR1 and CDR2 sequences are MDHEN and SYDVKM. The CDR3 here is CATIPGTGNTEAFF. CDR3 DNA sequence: TGTGCCACCATACCCGGGACAGGGAACACTGAAGCTTTCTTT.

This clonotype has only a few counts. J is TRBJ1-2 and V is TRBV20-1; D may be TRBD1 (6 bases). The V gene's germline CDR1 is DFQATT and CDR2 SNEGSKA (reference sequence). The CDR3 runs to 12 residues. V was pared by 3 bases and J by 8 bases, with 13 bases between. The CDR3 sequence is CSASKGVGGYTF. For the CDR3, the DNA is TGCAGTGCTAGTAAGGGGGTGGGAGGCTACACCTTC.

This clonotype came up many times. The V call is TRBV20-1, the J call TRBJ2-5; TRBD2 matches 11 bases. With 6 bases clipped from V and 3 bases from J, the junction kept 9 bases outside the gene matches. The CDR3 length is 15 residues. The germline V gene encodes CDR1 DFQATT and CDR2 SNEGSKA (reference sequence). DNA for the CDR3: TGCAGTGCCTCGGGACTAGCGGCTACCAAAGAGACCCAGTACTTC. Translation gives CSASGLAATKETQYF.

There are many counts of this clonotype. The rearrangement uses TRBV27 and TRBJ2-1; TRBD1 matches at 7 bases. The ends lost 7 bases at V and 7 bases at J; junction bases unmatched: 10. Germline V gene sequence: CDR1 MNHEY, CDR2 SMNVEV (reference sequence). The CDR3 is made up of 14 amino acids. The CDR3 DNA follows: TGTGCCAGCACCGCACAGGGGTTTTGGAATGAGCAGTTCTTC. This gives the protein CASTAQGFWNEQFF.

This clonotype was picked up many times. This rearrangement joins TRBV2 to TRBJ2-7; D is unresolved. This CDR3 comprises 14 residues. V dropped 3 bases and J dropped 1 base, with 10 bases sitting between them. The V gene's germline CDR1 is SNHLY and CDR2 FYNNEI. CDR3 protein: CASSELDGSYEQYF. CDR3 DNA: TGTGCCAGCAGTGAGTTGGACGGGTCCTACGAGCAGTACTTC.

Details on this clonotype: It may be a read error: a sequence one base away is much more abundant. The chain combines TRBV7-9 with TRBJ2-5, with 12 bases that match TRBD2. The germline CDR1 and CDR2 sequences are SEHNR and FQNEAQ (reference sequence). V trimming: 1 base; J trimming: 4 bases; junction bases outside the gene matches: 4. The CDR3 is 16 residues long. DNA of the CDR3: TGTGCCAGCAGCTTAGTTGGACTAGCGGGGCGAGAGACCCAGTACTTC. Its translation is CASSLVGLAGRETQYF.

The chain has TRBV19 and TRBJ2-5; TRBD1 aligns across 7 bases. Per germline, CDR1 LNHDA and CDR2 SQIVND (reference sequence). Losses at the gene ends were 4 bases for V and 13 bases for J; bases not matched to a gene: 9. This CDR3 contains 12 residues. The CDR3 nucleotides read TGTGCCAGTAGTAACCCCGGGACAGCGAGGTACTTC. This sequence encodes CASSNPGTARYF.

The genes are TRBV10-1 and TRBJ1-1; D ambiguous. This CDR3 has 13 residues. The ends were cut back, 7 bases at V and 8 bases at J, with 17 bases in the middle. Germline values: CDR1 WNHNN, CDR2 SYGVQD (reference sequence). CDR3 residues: CASTGDSLGEAFF. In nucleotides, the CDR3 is TGCGCCAGCACCGGAGACTCACTGGGGGAAGCTTTCTTT.

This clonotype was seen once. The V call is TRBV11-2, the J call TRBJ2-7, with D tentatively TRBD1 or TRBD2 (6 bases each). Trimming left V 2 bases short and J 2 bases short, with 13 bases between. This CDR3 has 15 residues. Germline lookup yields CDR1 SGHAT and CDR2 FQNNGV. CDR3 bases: TGTGCCAGCAGCTTACGATGGGGGGACACCTACGAGCAGTACTTC. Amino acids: CASSLRWGDTYEQYF.

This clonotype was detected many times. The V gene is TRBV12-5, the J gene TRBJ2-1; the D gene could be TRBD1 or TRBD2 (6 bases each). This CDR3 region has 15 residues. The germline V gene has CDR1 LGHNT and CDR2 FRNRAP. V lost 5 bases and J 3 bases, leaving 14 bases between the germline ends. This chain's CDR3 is CASGPSGAGYNEQFF. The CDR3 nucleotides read TGTGCTAGTGGTCCCTCGGGGGCCGGCTACAATGAGCAGTTCTTC.

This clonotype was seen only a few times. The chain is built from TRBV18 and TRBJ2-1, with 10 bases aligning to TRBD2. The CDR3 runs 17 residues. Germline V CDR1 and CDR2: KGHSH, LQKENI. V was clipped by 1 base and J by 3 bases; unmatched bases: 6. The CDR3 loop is CASSPQRGGLGYNEQFF. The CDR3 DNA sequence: TGTGCCAGCTCACCACAGCGGGGGGGCCTCGGCTACAATGAGCAGTTCTTC.

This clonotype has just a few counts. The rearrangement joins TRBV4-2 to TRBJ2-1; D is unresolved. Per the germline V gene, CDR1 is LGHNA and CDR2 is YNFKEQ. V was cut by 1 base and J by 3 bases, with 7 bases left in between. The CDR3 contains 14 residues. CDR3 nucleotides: TGTGCCAGCAGCCAAGGGGCACTCTACAATGAGCAGTTCTTC. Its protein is CASSQGALYNEQFF.

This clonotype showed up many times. Here the CDR3 DNA reads TGTGCCAGCAGCGGACAGGGGGCGGATGGGGCCAACGTCCTGACTTTC. Translation: CASSGQGADGANVLTF. The chain uses TRBV2 and TRBJ2-6; 11 nucleotides agree with TRBD1. Germline CDR1 is SNHLY and CDR2 is FYNNEI. V lost 6 bases to trimming and J lost 3 bases; unmatched junction nucleotides: 4. The CDR3 extends over 16 amino acids.